This is a list of T cell receptor beta chains from one sample in a study of cytomegalovirus exposure and HLA in healthy donors. Some clones are missing from TCRdb's copy, which holds only in-frame ones; the method was immunoSEQ multiplex PCR. The table lists roughly 190,000 clones, around 83% of them singletons. The source material was PBMCs. Every receptor here comes from a man in his forties in good health and CMV-seropositive. The CDR3 runs from the conserved cysteine through the conserved F or W.

TRBJ2-2,TRBV6-4,CASRAGIGTGELFF
TRBJ2-7,TRBV12-5,CASGGQLYEQYF
TRBJ1-1,TRBV7-9,CASSFFGQNTEAFF
TRBJ2-1,TRBV7-7,CASSLSTGGNPNEQFF
TRBJ2-6,TRBV29-1,CSAGQGPPSGANVLTF
-,TRBV5-4,CASSLEVGALDEQYF
TRBJ1-2,TRBV5-1,CASSLVGQGYGYTF
TRBJ2-5,TRBV9,CASSVGQFQETQYF
TRBJ1-2,TRBV4-3,CASSQDSPGLDGYTF
TRBJ2-1,TRBV9,CASSETSGLGEQFF
TRBJ1-1,TRBV6-6,CASSYRKKDRVSEAFF
TRBJ2-7,TRBV4-2,CASSQGGGAGWGYEQYF
TRBJ2-5,TRBV7-2,CASSIIRGVSGTQYF
TRBJ1-2,TRBV2,CASSDSRKNYGYTF
TRBJ2-5,TRBV6-1,CASSDRPTGGHGTQYF
TRBJ1-1,TRBV28,CASSYRGTEAFF
TRBJ1-1,TRBV4-1,CASRLRGQKVEAFF
TRBJ2-3,TRBV2,CASSYETSGADTQYF
TRBJ2-1,TRBV21-1,CASSKGGSVNPRNEQFF
TRBJ1-2,TRBV19,CASSIPYGYTF
TRBJ2-7,TRBV1,CTSSQDSGLEDYEQYF
TRBJ1-1,TRBV19,CASSIWGVPEAFF
TRBJ2-7,TRBV15,CATSTDAGTPEQYF
TRBJ2-1,TRBV7-2,CASRADNEQFF
-,TRBV28,CASRYSGGLALNEQYF
TRBJ2-3,TRBV19,CASSIISRVAGDIDTQYF
TRBJ2-5,TRBV28,CASRPSGASGSFEETQYF
TRBJ1-1,TRBV5-1,CASSPAGARGTEAFF
TRBJ2-5,TRBV2,CASKREVGETQYF
TRBJ2-5,TRBV6-1,CASSETFSGRPETQYF
TRBJ2-7,TRBV9,CASSASGTSDYEQYF
TRBJ1-1,TRBV30,CAWSVGAGVGEAFF